This record looks at one T cell receptor (beta chain) sequence and its context. Its antigen is unidentified. These data belong to a study of T cells after posttransplantation cyclophosphamide. This related bone marrow graft donor gave peripheral blood on the day of marrow donation. The method was immunoSEQ multiplex PCR; TCRdb's version includes in-frame clones alone and lacks a portion of them. The specimen has approximately 34,000 clones, none found just once. Study conclusions and caveats: Later blood repertoires were often dominated by clones from the donor CD8+ memory compartment. TRB overlap between skin or GI tissue T cells and blood was limited.

CDR3 length: 13 amino acids. In germline, CDR1 is SQVTM, CDR2 ANQGSEA. V lost 7 bases to trimming and J lost 7 bases, with 20 bases between them. The TCR originated in a woman aged 50 to 60 in good health and a related stem cell transplant donor. The sequencing input was PBMCs. J is TRBJ2-7 and V is TRBV29-1; a weak D match, TRBD2 (5 bases). CDR3 DNA sequence: TGCAGCGCGGCCTTAGGACCTCGCGGGGAGCAGTACTTC. Encoded protein: CSAALGPRGEQYF.